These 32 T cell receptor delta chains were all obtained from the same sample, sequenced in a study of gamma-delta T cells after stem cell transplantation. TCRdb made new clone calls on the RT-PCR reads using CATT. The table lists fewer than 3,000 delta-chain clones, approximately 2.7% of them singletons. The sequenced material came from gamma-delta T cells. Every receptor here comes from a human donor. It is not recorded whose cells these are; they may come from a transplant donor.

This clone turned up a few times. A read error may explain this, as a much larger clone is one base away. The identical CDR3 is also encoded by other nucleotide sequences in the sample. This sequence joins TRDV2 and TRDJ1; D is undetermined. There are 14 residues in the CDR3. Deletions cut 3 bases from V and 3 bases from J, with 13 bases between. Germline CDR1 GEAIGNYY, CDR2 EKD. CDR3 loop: CACDPLALADKLIF. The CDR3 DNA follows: TGTGCCTGTGACCCCTTAGCGCTCGCCGATAAACTCATCTTT.

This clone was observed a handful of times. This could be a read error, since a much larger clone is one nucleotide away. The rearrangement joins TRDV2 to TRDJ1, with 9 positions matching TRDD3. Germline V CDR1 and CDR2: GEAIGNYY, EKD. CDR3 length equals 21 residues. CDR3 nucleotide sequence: TGTGCCTGTGACACCGTCACTGGGGGACGCGCAATGTTGCCCCACACCGATGAACTCATCTTT. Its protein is CACDTVTGGRAMLPHTDELIF.

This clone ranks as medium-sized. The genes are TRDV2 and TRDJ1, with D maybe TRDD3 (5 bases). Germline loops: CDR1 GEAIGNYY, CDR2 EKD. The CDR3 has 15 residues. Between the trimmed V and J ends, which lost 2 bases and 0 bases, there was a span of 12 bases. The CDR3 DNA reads TGTGCCTGTGACATCTTGGGGTCGTACACCGATAAACTCATCTTT. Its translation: CACDILGSYTDKLIF.

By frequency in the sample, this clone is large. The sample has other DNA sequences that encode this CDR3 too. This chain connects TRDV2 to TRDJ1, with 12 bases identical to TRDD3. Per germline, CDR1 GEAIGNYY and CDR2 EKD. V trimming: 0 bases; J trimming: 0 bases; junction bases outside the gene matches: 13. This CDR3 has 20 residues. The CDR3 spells CACDTVLLGDTQTYTDKLIF. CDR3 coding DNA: TGTGCCTGTGACACCGTTCTACTGGGGGATACACAGACGTACACCGATAAACTCATCTTT.

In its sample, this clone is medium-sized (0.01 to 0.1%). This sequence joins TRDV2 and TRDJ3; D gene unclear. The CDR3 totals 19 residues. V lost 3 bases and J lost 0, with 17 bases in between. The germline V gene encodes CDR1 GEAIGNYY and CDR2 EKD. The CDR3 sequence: CACDSAASPSSWDTRQMFF. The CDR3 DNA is TGTGCCTGTGACTCGGCCGCCTCACCCAGCTCCTGGGACACCCGACAGATGTTTTTC.

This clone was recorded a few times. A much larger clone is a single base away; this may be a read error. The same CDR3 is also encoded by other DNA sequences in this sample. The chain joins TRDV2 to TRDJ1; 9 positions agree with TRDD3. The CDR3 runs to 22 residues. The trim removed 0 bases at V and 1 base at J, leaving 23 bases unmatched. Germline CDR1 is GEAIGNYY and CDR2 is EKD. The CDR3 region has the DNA TGTGCCTGTGACACCGTATCGGGACTAGGGGATACGTTCCCCCTGGGCACCGATAAACTCATCTTT. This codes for CACDTVSGLGDTFPLGTDKLIF.

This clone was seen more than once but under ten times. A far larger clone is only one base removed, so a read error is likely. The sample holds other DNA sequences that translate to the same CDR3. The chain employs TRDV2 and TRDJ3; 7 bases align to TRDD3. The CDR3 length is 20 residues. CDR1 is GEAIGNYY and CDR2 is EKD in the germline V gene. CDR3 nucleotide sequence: TGTGCCTGTGACACCGGTGCTTCTGGGGGTTATTCCTGGGACACCCGGCAGATGTTTTTC. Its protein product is CACDTGASGGYSWDTRQMFF.

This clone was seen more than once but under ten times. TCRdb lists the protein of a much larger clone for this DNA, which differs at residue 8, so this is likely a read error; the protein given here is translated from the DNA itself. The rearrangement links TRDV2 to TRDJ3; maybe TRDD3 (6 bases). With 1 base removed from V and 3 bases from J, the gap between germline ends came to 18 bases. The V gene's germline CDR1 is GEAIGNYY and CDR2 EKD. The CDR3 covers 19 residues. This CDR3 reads CACDTVGAPQDWDTRQMFF. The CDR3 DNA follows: TGTGCCTGTGACACTGTGGGGGCACCGCAGGACTGGGACACCCGACAGATGTTTTTC.

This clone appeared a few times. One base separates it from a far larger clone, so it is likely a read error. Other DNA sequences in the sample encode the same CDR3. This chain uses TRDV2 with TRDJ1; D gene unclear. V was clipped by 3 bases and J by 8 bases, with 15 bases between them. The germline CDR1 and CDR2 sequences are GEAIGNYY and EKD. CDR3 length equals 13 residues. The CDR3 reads CACDHLDGRKLIF. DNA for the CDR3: TGTGCCTGTGACCACTTAGACGGGCGAAAACTCATCTTT.

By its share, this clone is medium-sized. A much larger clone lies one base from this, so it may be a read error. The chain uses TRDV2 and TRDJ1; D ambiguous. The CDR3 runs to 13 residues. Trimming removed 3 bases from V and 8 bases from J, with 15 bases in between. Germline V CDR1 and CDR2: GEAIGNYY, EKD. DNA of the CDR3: TGTGCCTGTGACCCCTTGGACGGGCGAAAACTCATCTTT. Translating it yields CACDPLDGRKLIF.

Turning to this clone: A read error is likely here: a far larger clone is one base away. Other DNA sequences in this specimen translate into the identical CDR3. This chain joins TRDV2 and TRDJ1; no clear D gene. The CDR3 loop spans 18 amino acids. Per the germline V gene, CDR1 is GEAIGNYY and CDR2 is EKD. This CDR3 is CACDTAARTLANTDKLIF. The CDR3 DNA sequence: TGTGCCTGCGACACTGCCGCCCGAACCCTCGCAAACACCGATAAACTCATCTTT.

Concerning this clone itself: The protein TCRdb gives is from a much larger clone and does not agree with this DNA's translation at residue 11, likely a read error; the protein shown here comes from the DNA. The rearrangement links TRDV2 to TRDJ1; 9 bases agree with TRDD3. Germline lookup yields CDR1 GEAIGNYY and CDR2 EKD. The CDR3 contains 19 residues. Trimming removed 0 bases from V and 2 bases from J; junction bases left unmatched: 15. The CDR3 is CACDTVSTGGHLETDKLIF. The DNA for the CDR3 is TGTGCCTGTGACACCGTGTCTACTGGGGGACACTTGGAAACCGATAAACTCATCTTT.

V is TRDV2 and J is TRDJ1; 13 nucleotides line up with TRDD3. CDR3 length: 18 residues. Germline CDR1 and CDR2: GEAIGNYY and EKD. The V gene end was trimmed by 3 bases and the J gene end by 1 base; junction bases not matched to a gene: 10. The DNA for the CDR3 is TGTGCCTGTGACCCGATACTGGGGGATACGAGGGTCACCGATAAACTCATCTTT. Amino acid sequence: CACDPILGDTRVTDKLIF.

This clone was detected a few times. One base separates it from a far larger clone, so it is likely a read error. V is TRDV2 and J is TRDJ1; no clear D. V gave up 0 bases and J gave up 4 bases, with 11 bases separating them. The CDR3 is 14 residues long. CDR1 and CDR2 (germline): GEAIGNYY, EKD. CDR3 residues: CACDTLALIDKLIF. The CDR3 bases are TGTGCCTGTGACACCCTCGCTCTCATCGATAAACTCATCTTT.

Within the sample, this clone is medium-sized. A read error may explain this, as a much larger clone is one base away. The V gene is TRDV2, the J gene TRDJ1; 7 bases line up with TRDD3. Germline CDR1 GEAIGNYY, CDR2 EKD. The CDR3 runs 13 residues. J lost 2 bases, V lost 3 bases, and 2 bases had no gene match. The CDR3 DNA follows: TGTGCCTGTGACTGGATACGAACCGATAAACTCATCTTT. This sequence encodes CACDWIRTDKLIF.

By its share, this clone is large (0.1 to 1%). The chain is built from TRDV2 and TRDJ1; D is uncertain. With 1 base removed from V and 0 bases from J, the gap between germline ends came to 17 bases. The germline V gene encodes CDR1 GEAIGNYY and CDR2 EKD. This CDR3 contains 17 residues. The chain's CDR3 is CACDTVPTKGYTDKLIF. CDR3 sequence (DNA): TGTGCCTGTGACACTGTACCGACAAAGGGGTACACCGATAAACTCATCTTT.

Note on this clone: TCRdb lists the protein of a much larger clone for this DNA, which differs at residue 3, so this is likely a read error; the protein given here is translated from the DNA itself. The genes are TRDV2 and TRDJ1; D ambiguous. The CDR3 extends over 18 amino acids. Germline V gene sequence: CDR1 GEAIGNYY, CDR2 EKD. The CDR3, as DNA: TGTGCCTATGACACCTTGTCCGGTCCCTCTACATACACCGATAAACTCATCTTT. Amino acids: CAYDTLSGPSTYTDKLIF.

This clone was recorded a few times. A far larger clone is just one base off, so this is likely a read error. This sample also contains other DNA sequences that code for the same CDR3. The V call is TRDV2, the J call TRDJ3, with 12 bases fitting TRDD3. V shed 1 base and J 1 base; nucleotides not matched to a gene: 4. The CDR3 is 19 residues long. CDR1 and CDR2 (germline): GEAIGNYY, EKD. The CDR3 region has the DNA TGTGCCTGTGACACAATACTGGGGGATACTTCCTGGGACACCCGACAGATGTTTTTC. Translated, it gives CACDTILGDTSWDTRQMFF.

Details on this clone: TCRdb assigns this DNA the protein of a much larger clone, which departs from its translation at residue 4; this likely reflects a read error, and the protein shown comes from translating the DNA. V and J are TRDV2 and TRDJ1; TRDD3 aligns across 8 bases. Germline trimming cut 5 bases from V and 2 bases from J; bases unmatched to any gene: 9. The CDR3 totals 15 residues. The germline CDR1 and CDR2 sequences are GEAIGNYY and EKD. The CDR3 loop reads CACGNLGDGTDKLIF. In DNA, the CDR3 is TGTGCCTGTGGCAACTTGGGGGATGGGACCGATAAACTCATCTTT.

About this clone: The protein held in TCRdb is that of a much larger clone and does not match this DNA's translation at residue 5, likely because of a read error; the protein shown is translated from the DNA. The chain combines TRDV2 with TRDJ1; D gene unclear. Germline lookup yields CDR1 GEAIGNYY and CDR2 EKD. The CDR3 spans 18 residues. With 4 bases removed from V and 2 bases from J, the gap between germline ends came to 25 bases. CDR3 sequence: CACDDIGSNPASTDKLIF. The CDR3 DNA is TGTGCCTGTGATGACATTGGGAGTAATCCTGCTTCAACCGATAAACTCATCTTT.

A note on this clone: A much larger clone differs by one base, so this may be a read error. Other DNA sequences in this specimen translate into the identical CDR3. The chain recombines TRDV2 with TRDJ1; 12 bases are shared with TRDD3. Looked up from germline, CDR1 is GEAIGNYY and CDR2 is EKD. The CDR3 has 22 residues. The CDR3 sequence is CACDTNYPSYSTGGYSGDKLIF. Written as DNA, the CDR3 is TGTGCCTGCGACACAAATTATCCTTCCTACAGTACTGGGGGATACTCGGGCGATAAACTCATCTTT.

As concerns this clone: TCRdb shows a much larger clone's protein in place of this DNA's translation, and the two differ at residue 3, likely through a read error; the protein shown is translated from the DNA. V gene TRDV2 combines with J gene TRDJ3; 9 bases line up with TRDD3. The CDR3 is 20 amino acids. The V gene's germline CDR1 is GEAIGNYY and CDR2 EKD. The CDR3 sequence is CARDLALGDASSWDTRQMFF. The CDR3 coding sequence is TGTGCCCGTGACTTGGCACTGGGGGACGCGAGCTCCTGGGACACCCGACAGATGTTTTTC.

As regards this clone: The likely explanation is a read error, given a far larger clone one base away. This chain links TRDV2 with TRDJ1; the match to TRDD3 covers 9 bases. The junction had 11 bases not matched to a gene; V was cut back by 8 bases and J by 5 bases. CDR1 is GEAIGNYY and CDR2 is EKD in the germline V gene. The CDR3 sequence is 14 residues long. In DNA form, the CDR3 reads TGTGCCTATTCATACTGGGGGAAAAAGGATAAACTCATCTTT. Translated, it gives CAYSYWGKKDKLIF.

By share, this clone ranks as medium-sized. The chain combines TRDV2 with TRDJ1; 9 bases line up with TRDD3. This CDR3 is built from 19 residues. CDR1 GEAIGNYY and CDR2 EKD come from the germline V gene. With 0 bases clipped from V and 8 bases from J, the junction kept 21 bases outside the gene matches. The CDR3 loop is CACDTLGALGDSLAVKLIF. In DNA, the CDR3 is TGTGCCTGTGACACCCTCGGGGCACTGGGGGACTCCCTCGCAGTAAAACTCATCTTT.

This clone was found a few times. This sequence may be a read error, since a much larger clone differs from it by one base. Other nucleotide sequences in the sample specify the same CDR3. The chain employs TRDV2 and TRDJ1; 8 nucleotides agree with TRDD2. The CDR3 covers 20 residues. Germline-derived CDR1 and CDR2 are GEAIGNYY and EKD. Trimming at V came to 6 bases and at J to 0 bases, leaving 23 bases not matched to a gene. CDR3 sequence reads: CACSKLTSYGTGGHTDKLIF. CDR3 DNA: TGTGCCTGTTCCAAACTCACTTCCTACGGGACCGGGGGACACACCGATAAACTCATCTTT.

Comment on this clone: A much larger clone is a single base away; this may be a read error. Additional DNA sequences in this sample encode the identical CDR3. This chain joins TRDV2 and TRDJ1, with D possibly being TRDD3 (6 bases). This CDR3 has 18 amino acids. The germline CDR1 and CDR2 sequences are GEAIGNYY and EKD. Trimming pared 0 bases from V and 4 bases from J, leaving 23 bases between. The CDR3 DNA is TGTGCCTGTGACACCCTCTTAGTCGCTCCCCTGGGGATCGATAAACTCATCTTT. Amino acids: CACDTLLVAPLGIDKLIF.

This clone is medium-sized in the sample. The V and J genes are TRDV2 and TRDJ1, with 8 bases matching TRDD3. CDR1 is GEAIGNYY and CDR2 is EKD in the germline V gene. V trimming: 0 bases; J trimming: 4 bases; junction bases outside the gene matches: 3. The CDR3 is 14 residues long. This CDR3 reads CACDTVGGYDKLIF. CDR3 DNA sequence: TGTGCCTGTGACACCGTAGGGGGATACGATAAACTCATCTTT.

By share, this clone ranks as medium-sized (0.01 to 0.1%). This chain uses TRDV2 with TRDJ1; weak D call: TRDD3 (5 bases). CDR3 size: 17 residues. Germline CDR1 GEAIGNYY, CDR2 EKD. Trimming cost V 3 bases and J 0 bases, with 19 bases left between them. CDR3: CACDPVMRGQYTDKLIF. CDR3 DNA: TGTGCCTGTGACCCCGTAATGAGGGGGCAGTACACCGATAAACTCATCTTT.

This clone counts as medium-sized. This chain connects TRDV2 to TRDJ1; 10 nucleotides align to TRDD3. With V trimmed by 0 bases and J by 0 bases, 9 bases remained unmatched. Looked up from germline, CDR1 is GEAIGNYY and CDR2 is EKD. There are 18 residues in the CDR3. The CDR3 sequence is CACDTVSGGYADTDKLIF. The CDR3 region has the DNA TGTGCCTGTGACACCGTATCCGGGGGATACGCTGACACCGATAAACTCATCTTT.

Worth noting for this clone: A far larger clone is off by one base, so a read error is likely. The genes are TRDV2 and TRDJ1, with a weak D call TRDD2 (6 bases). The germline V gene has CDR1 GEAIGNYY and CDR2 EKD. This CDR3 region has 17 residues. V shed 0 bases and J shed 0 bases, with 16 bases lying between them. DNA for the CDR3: TGTGCCTGTGACACCCTACGGGGTCCTTCCAACACCGATAAACTCATCTTT. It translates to CACDTLRGPSNTDKLIF.

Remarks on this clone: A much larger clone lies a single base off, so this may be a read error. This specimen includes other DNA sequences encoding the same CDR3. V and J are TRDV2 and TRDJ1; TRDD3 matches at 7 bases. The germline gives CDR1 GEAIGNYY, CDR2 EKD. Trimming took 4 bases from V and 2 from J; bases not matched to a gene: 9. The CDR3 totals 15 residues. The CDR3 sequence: CACDLLGINTDKLIF. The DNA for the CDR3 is TGTGCCTGTGATCTGCTGGGGATAAATACCGATAAACTCATCTTT.

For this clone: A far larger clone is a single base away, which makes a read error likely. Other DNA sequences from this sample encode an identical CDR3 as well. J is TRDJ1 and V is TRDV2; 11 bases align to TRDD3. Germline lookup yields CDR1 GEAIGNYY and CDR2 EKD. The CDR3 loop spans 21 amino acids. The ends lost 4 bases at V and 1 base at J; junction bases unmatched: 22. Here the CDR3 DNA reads TGTGCCTGTGATACCGTTGCCAGGACGTCTGGGGGATACTCCTCCACCGATAAACTCATCTTT. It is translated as CACDTVARTSGGYSSTDKLIF.